The next 18 T cell receptor beta chains were all read from a single sample in a study of PD-1 blockade in classical Hodgkin lymphoma. Every patient was affected by relapse after autologous stem cell transplantation, while exposure to brentuximab vedotin was not uniform. The repertoire was sequenced with immunoSEQ multiplex PCR; TCRdb's copy has only in-frame clones and lacks some. Of over 90,000 clones detected, nearly 90% appear once; the ten largest clones hold around 10%. The material was peripheral blood mononuclear cells (PBMCs), obtained before the second cycle of nivolumab. All receptors derive from a human donor with classical Hodgkin lymphoma.

The J gene is TRBJ2-1, the V gene TRBV21-1; no check of the table's D call, TRBD1, against the DNA was made. TRBV21-1 is a pseudogene locus. This CDR3 has 17 amino acids. In nucleotides, the CDR3 is TGTGCCAGCAGCTATACCCGTAGCAGACAGGACTACAATGAGCAGTTCTTC. Protein product: CASSYTRSRQDYNEQFF.

The rearrangement joins TRBV2 to TRBJ2-1; D is ambiguous. The V gene's germline CDR1 is SNHLY and CDR2 FYNNEI. This CDR3 region has 14 residues. V was pared by 2 bases and J by 4 bases, with 9 bases between. The DNA of the CDR3 is TGTGCCAGCAGTGAATTTTCCGGGTACAATGAGCAGTTCTTC. Its protein product is CASSEFSGYNEQFF. The full variable domain, completed using reference TRBV2 and TRBJ2-1, is EPEVTQTPSHQVTQMGQEVILRCVPISNHLYFYWYRQILGQKVEFLVSFYNNEISEKSEIFDDQFSVERPDGSNFTLKIRSTKLEDSAMYFCASSEFSGYNEQFFGPGTRLTVL.

The J gene is TRBJ2-1, the V gene TRBV27, with D perhaps being TRBD1 or TRBD2 (6 bases each). V lost 3 bases, J lost 9 bases, and 18 bases lay in between. The germline gives CDR1 MNHEY, CDR2 SMNVEV (reference sequence). This CDR3 is built from 15 residues. The CDR3 loop is CASSFAGVRGAEQFF. The CDR3 DNA reads TGTGCCAGCAGTTTTGCCGGGGTGAGGGGGGCTGAGCAGTTCTTC.

The chain combines TRBV28 with TRBJ2-5; D call uncertain. Germline V gene data show CDR1 as MDHEN and CDR2 as SYDVKM. The V and J ends lost 7 bases and 0 bases respectively, with 9 bases between them. CDR3 length: 13 amino acids. The CDR3 DNA sequence: TGTGCCAGCAACCGAAGCGACCAAGAGACCCAGTACTTC. It yields the protein CASNRSDQETQYF. Variable domain in full (rest from reference TRBV28 and TRBJ2-5): DVKVTQSSRYLVKRTGEKVFLECVQDMDHENMFWYRQDPGLGLRLIYFSYDVKMKEKGDIPEGYSVSREKKERFSLILESASTNQTSMYLCASNRSDQETQYFGPGTRLLVL.

The chain links TRBV2 to TRBJ1-6; D unclear. The germline V gene encodes CDR1 SNHLY and CDR2 FYNNEI. The V gene lost 11 bases and the J gene lost 13 bases, with 12 bases spanning the gap. The CDR3 length is 10 residues. The CDR3 protein is CARLESPLHF. Written as DNA, the CDR3 is TGTGCCCGCCTCGAATCCCCCCTCCACTTT. The variable domain in full, completed from reference TRBV2 and TRBJ1-6, reads EPEVTQTPSHQVTQMGQEVILRCVPISNHLYFYWYRQILGQKVEFLVSFYNNEISEKSEIFDDQFSVERPDGSNFTLKIRSTKLEDSAMYFCARLESPLHFGNGTRLTVT.

The chain uses TRBV5-1 and TRBJ1-1, with 7 bases identical to TRBD1. This CDR3 contains 16 residues. Germline V gene sequence: CDR1 SGHRS, CDR2 YFSETQ. V was clipped by 4 bases and J by 3 bases; unmatched bases: 12. The CDR3 loop is CASSKFQTGRDTEAFF. CDR3 sequence (DNA): TGCGCCAGCAGCAAATTTCAGACAGGGAGGGACACTGAAGCTTTCTTT.

The chain recombines TRBV5-1 with TRBJ2-6; possible D gene TRBD1, 5 bases. The CDR3 has 18 amino acids. V dropped 4 bases and J dropped 0 bases, with 17 bases sitting between them. CDR1 and CDR2 from the germline V gene are SGHRS and YFSETQ. The CDR3 bases are TGCGCCAGCAGCCAAGACCAGGGTTTCTTCTCTGGGGCCAACGTCCTGACTTTC. Translating it yields CASSQDQGFFSGANVLTF. Using reference TRBV5-1 and TRBJ2-6 for the parts outside the CDR3, the full variable domain is KAGVTQTPRYLIKTRGQQVTLSCSPISGHRSVSWYQQTPGQGLQFLFEYFSETQRNKGNFPGRFSGRQFSNSRSEMNVSTLELGDSALYLCASSQDQGFFSGANVLTFGAGSRLTVL.

V is TRBV29-1 and J is TRBJ1-1; D gene uncertain. V was pared by 4 bases and J by 2 bases, with 5 bases between. The germline V gene encodes CDR1 SQVTM and CDR2 ANQGSEA. This CDR3 region has 11 residues. CDR3: CSVGSNTEAFF. The CDR3 DNA follows: TGCAGCGTTGGCTCTAACACTGAAGCTTTCTTT.

This chain joins TRBV5-1 and TRBJ1-3; no firm D call. Germline V gene data show CDR1 as SGHRS and CDR2 as YFSETQ. V was pared by 0 bases and J by 7 bases, with 17 bases between. This CDR3 contains 16 residues. The CDR3: CASSLGAVAGLNTIYF. The CDR3 DNA reads as TGCGCCAGCAGCTTGGGCGCTGTGGCAGGACTGAACACCATATATTTT.

This chain connects TRBV14 to TRBJ2-7; D assignment may be TRBD1 or TRBD2 (5 bases each). The V gene lost 1 base and the J gene lost 3 bases, with 16 bases spanning the gap. Germline V lookup: CDR1 SGHDN, CDR2 FVKESK. The CDR3 totals 16 residues. CDR3 protein: CASSQADTGTNYEQYF. The CDR3 nucleotides are TGTGCCAGCAGCCAAGCAGACACCGGGACCAACTACGAGCAGTACTTC.

V is TRBV7-9 and J is TRBJ2-1, with 9 nucleotides matching TRBD2. V shed 4 bases and J 3 bases; nucleotides not matched to a gene: 4. This CDR3 contains 15 residues. Germline lookup yields CDR1 SEHNR and CDR2 FQNEAQ (reference sequence). The CDR3 region has the DNA TGTGCCAGCAGCTCCAGCGGGAGGATCTACAATGAGCAGTTCTTC. Translated, it gives CASSSSGRIYNEQFF. The full variable domain, completed using reference TRBV7-9 and TRBJ2-1, is DTGVSQNPRHKITKRGQNVTFRCDPISEHNRLYWYRQTLGQGPEFLTYFQNEAQLEKSRLLSDRFSAERPKGSFSTLEIQRTEQGDSAMYLCASSSSGRIYNEQFFGPGTRLTVL.

The chain carries TRBV14 and TRBJ1-2; TRBD1 might be the D (6 bases). The CDR3 length is 11 residues. V dropped 4 bases and J dropped 8 bases, with 8 bases sitting between them. CDR1 and CDR2 from the germline V gene are SGHDN and FVKESK. The CDR3 region is CASSRGRGYTF. The DNA for the CDR3 is TGTGCCAGCAGCCGGGGGCGCGGCTACACCTTC.

This chain joins TRBV28 and TRBJ2-1; perhaps TRBD2 as D (5 bases). This CDR3 has 14 residues. Trimming took off 2 bases at V and 3 bases at J, with 8 bases between the two ends. CDR1 and CDR2 from the germline V gene are MDHEN and SYDVKM. CDR3 region: CASSLAGVYNEQFF. CDR3 bases: TGTGCCAGCAGTTTAGCGGGTGTCTACAATGAGCAGTTCTTC.

The rearrangement joins TRBV25-1 to TRBJ2-1; D is possibly TRBD1 or TRBD2 (6 bases each). Germline CDR1 reads MGHDK; CDR2 reads SYGVNS. The CDR3 consists of 16 residues. Trimming shortened V by 5 bases and J by 6 bases, and 20 bases separated the two germline ends. The CDR3 sequence: CASSPPLGGSTNEQFF. The CDR3 DNA is TGTGCCAGCAGTCCGCCCCTAGGGGGGAGCACCAATGAGCAGTTCTTC. Filled out from reference TRBV25-1 and TRBJ2-1, the complete variable domain reads EADIYQTPRYLVIGTGKKITLECSQTMGHDKMYWYQQDPGMELHLIHYSYGVNSTEKGDLSSESTVSRIRTEHFPLTLESARPSHTSQYLCASSPPLGGSTNEQFFGPGTRLTVL.

This rearrangement joins TRBV2 to TRBJ1-1; no reliable D call. Germline CDR1 reads SNHLY; CDR2 reads FYNNEI. CDR3 length: 10 residues. V was cut by 9 bases and J by 13 bases, with 15 bases left in between. In nucleotides, the CDR3 is TGTGCCAGAAGATCCTCCTTGGATTTCTTT. Encoded protein: CARRSSLDFF.

CDR3 loop: CASSPGTGGQETQYF. The CDR3 region has the DNA TGTGCCAGCTCACCAGGGACAGGGGGCCAAGAGACCCAGTACTTC. The genes are TRBV18 and TRBJ2-5; TRBD1 agrees at 11 bases. The CDR3 totals 15 residues. J lost 1 base, V lost 2 bases, and 0 bases had no gene match. Germline V CDR1 and CDR2: KGHSH, LQKENI.

The chain uses TRBV11-2 and TRBJ2-7, with D maybe TRBD1 (6 bases). This CDR3 comprises 13 residues. The V gene lost 4 bases and the J gene lost 7 bases, with 14 bases spanning the gap. Per the germline V gene, CDR1 is SGHAT and CDR2 is FQNNGV. DNA for the CDR3: TGTGCCAGCAGCTCGTACAGGGTGGGGGAGCAGTACTTC. Protein sequence: CASSSYRVGEQYF. Using reference TRBV11-2 and TRBJ2-7 for the parts outside the CDR3, the full variable domain is EAGVAQSPRYKIIEKRQSVAFWCNPISGHATLYWYQQILGQGPKLLIQFQNNGVVDDSQLPKDRFSAERLKGVDSTLKIQPAKLEDSAVYLCASSSYRVGEQYFGPGTRLTVT.

The chain is built from TRBV7-9 and TRBJ2-7; 10 bases fit TRBD1. Germline CDR1 SEHNR, CDR2 FQNEAQ (reference sequence). The ends lost 5 bases at V and 4 bases at J; junction bases unmatched: 8. This CDR3 comprises 15 residues. The CDR3 reads CASSHGTGEGYEQYF. CDR3 in DNA: TGTGCCAGCAGCCATGGGACAGGGGAGGGGTACGAGCAGTACTTC.